The 15 T cell receptor beta chains below come from one sample, sequenced in a study of post-analysis software for immune sequencing data. General observations from the study: In patients, TRBV5-6, TRBV5-1 and TRBV20-1 belonged to five TRBV segments found more frequently than in controls.

No cognate antigen is known for these TCRs. Prepared TCR beta cDNA libraries contained unique molecular identifiers. TCRdb processed the PCR reads anew with MiXCR; each CDR3 protein has one entry. This sample yields 350,000 to 450,000 distinct CDR3 sequences, of which roughly 30% are seen a single time; roughly 12% belongs to the top ten. The sequenced sample consisted of blood. The receptors here all came from a girl between 5 and 17 years old with multiple sclerosis.

This clonotype was picked up a small number of times. The CDR3 DNA reads TGTGCCAGCAGTGAAGGGGGAGGGACCGTCGGTAATCAGCCCCAGCATTTT. It translates to CASSEGGGTVGNQPQHF. J is TRBJ1-5 and V is TRBV2, with D perhaps TRBD1 (5 bases). V dropped 1 base and J dropped 4 bases, with 17 bases sitting between them. From germline, CDR1 is SNHLY and CDR2 FYNNEI. This CDR3 region has 17 residues.

The chain carries TRBV12-3 or TRBV12-4 and TRBJ1-1, with 9 positions matching TRBD1. There are 13 residues in the CDR3. V shed 5 bases, J shed 6 bases, and the junction held 4 bases outside the gene matches. DNA of the CDR3: TGTGCCAGCAGTCCGACAGGGGGTTCTGAAGCTTTCTTT. The encoded protein is CASSPTGGSEAFF.

There are many counts of this clonotype. This chain connects TRBV4-2 to TRBJ1-2; TRBD1 matches 9 bases. The V and J ends lost 1 base and 3 bases, in that order; junction bases with no gene match: 6. Looked up from germline, CDR1 is LGHNA and CDR2 is YNFKEQ. CDR3 length: 16 residues. The CDR3 DNA sequence: TGTGCCAGCAGCCAAGTCCCTACAGGGGGCGACTATGGCTACACCTTC. It translates to CASSQVPTGGDYGYTF.

This chain joins TRBV7-2 and TRBJ1-5; D may be TRBD1 (6 bases). With 1 base removed from V and 7 bases from J, the gap between germline ends came to 11 bases. Germline lookup yields CDR1 SGHTA and CDR2 FQGNSA. This CDR3 region has 14 residues. In DNA, the CDR3 is TGTGCCAGCAGCTTAGGGACAGTTGGGCAGCCCCAGCATTTT. Protein sequence: CASSLGTVGQPQHF.

This clonotype was recorded once. This chain connects TRBV27 to TRBJ2-5; 7 bases align to TRBD1. CDR3 length: 12 residues. V trimming: 4 bases; J trimming: 11 bases; junction bases outside the gene matches: 7. The V gene's germline CDR1 is MNHEY and CDR2 SMNVEV (reference sequence). This chain's CDR3 is CASSSTGNKQYF. Written as DNA, the CDR3 is TGTGCCAGCAGTTCGACAGGGAACAAGCAGTACTTC.

This rearrangement joins TRBV6-5 to TRBJ1-6; no reliable D call. In germline, CDR1 is MNHEY, CDR2 SVGAGI. V gave up 6 bases and J gave up 10 bases, with 13 bases separating them. The CDR3 is 13 amino acids. The CDR3 is CASSLSSGSPLHF. The CDR3 DNA reads TGTGCCAGCAGCTTATCAAGTGGGTCACCCCTCCACTTT.

This clonotype was found a few times. J is TRBJ2-5 and V is TRBV7-2; the D gene is possibly TRBD2 (6 bases). V lost 0 bases, J lost 3 bases, and 14 bases lay in between. The CDR3 length is 16 residues. Germline assignment: CDR1 SGHTA and CDR2 FQGNSA. CDR3 sequence: CASSLAGGAFKETQYF. CDR3 nucleotide sequence: TGTGCCAGCAGCTTAGCGGGCGGGGCGTTTAAAGAGACCCAGTACTTC.

For the CDR3, the DNA is TGCAGCGTTGGACAGGGTGGAAACACCATATATTTT. Its translation is CSVGQGGNTIYF. V gene TRBV29-1 combines with J gene TRBJ1-3; TRBD1 matches at 7 bases. Germline V gene data show CDR1 as SQVTM and CDR2 as ANQGSEA. The length of the CDR3 is 12 residues. V trimming: 4 bases; J trimming: 3 bases; junction bases outside the gene matches: 0.

The J gene is TRBJ2-6, the V gene TRBV27, with TRBD1 matching 7 bases. This CDR3 has 19 amino acids. V was clipped by 4 bases and J by 1 base; unmatched bases: 13. From germline, CDR1 is MNHEY and CDR2 SMNVEV (reference sequence). As DNA, the CDR3 is TGTGCCAGCAGTTCTCCCTCGACAGGGATGTCGTCTGGGGCCAACGTCCTGACTTTC. Amino acid sequence: CASSSPSTGMSSGANVLTF.

The V gene is TRBV4-2, the J gene TRBJ2-6; no reliable D call. Germline lookup yields CDR1 LGHNA and CDR2 YNFKEQ. Trimming removed 4 bases at V and 0 bases at J, with 19 bases between. This CDR3 contains 19 residues. The CDR3 protein is CASSPQITATPSGANVLTF. CDR3 in DNA: TGTGCCAGCAGCCCCCAAATAACCGCTACGCCCTCTGGGGCCAACGTCCTGACTTTC.

The chain couples TRBV5-1 to TRBJ1-2; D uncertain. The length of the CDR3 is 13 residues. Germline V CDR1 and CDR2: SGHRS, YFSETQ. The V end was cut by 6 bases, the J end by 0 bases, with 9 bases between. The CDR3 DNA reads TGCGCCAGCACGTCTGGAGCTAACTATGGCTACACCTTC. This gives the protein CASTSGANYGYTF.

This chain connects TRBV7-2 to TRBJ2-7, with D unresolved. Trimming shortened V by 0 bases and J by 3 bases, and 12 bases separated the two germline ends. Per germline, CDR1 SGHTA and CDR2 FQGNSA. This CDR3 region has 15 residues. CDR3 region: CASSLALSTDYEQYF. The CDR3 nucleotides read TGTGCCAGCAGCTTAGCGCTCTCTACAGACTACGAGCAGTACTTC.

V gene TRBV4-3 combines with J gene TRBJ2-3, with 10 bases aligning to TRBD2. Germline V gene data show CDR1 as LGHNA and CDR2 as YSLEER. The CDR3 is 17 amino acids. V shed 3 bases, J shed 6 bases, and the junction held 12 bases outside the gene matches. The chain's CDR3 is CASSQTYSGGAQDTQYF. The CDR3 coding sequence is TGCGCCAGCAGCCAGACTTACAGCGGGGGGGCACAGGATACGCAGTATTTT.

The chain couples TRBV5-5 to TRBJ2-1; the match to TRBD2 covers 8 bases. The germline V gene has CDR1 SGHKS and CDR2 YYEKEE (reference sequence). CDR3 size: 15 residues. The V segment lost 2 bases and the J segment 5 bases; nucleotides outside the gene matches: 6. The CDR3 DNA is TGTGCCAGCAGCTTTAGGGGACTAGAGAACAATGAGCAGTTCTTC. Protein: CASSFRGLENNEQFF.

V and J are TRBV19 and TRBJ2-3; TRBD1 matches at 9 bases. This CDR3 is 14 amino acids long. Germline CDR1 is LNHDA and CDR2 is SQIVND (reference sequence). V lost 7 bases and J lost 7; bases outside the gene matches: 9. In DNA, the CDR3 is TGTGCCAGTAAACCGGGACAGGGTCTACATACGCAGTATTTT. This encodes CASKPGQGLHTQYF.